Following are 5 T cell receptor beta chains from one sample sequenced in a study of blood T cell repertoires in COVID-19. TCRdb keeps only in-frame clones here, not all; method: immunoSEQ multiplex PCR. The table lists 200,000 to 250,000 clones, approximately 84% of them singletons. Sequencing used peripheral blood. The receptors shown here come from a woman in her fifties or sixties with active or convalescent COVID-19.

The rearrangement joins TRBV5-1 to TRBJ1-4; D is possibly TRBD1 (6 bases). Germline CDR1 reads SGHRS; CDR2 reads YFSETQ. V was pared by 4 bases and J by 8 bases, with 21 bases between. The CDR3 length is 16 residues. DNA for the CDR3: TGCGCCAGCAGCCGTGGAGCAGGGGAAGCGGGAGAAAAACTGTTTTTT. Translation gives CASSRGAGEAGEKLFF.

This chain connects TRBV5-1 to TRBJ1-2; D gene ambiguous. Germline lookup yields CDR1 SGHRS and CDR2 YFSETQ. The CDR3 length is 16 residues. Trimming shortened V by 4 bases and J by 0 bases, and 16 bases separated the two germline ends. For the CDR3, the DNA is TGCGCCAGCAGCCCCGATTTAGGCAGGCCTAACTATGGCTACACCTTC. It codes for CASSPDLGRPNYGYTF.

V is TRBV9 and J is TRBJ1-1; no reliable D call. Per the germline V gene, CDR1 is SGDLS and CDR2 is YYNGEE. Trimming removed 3 bases at V and 4 bases at J, with 13 bases between. The length of the CDR3 is 14 residues. The DNA of the CDR3 is TGTGCCAGCAGCGCAATAATCCGGGGCACTGAAGCTTTCTTT. Translated: CASSAIIRGTEAFF.

This clone was observed once. The chain combines TRBV7-2 with TRBJ1-5, with TRBD1 matching over 8 bases. V gave up 5 bases and J gave up 5 bases; unmatched junction bases: 8. CDR3 length: 15 residues. Germline V gene lookup returns CDR1 SGHTA and CDR2 FQGNSA. In nucleotides, the CDR3 is TGTGCCAGCAGCCTAACGGCAGGGGGCCATCAGCCCCAGCATTTT. Amino acids: CASSLTAGGHQPQHF.

The chain is built from TRBV6-5 and TRBJ1-3, with D unresolved. Between the trimmed V and J ends, which lost 0 bases and 0 bases, there was a span of 6 bases. CDR3 length: 15 residues. Germline lookup yields CDR1 MNHEY and CDR2 SVGAGI. The CDR3 DNA reads TGTGCCAGCAGTTACTCGAGCCGCTCTGGAAACACCATATATTTT. It specifies CASSYSSRSGNTIYF.